These 31 T cell receptor beta chains were sequenced from one sample in a study of blood T cell repertoires in COVID-19. TCRdb's copy holds only in-frame clones and misses some; the assay was immunoSEQ multiplex PCR. The sample includes roughly 180,000 clones, 70% to 90% of them seen just once. Sequencing used PBMCs or T cells enriched from blood (not recorded which). The source of these receptors is a woman between 50 and 59 years old who had recovered from COVID-19.

The rearrangement links TRBV30 to TRBJ1-2, with 7 bases that match TRBD1. The V gene's germline CDR1 is GTSNPN and CDR2 SVGIG (reference sequence). The junction had 9 bases not matched to a gene; V was cut back by 4 bases and J by 4 bases. This CDR3 is 14 amino acids long. CDR3 DNA: TGTGCCTGGATCGCAGGGGGTCGACTCTATGGCTACACCTTC. This sequence encodes CAWIAGGRLYGYTF.

This sequence joins TRBV11-2 and TRBJ1-1, with unresolved D. V was pared by 3 bases and J by 1 base, with 12 bases between. The germline V gene encodes CDR1 SGHAT and CDR2 FQNNGV. The CDR3 is 15 residues long. As DNA, the CDR3 is TGTGCCAGCAGCTTGGTGCTAGGAGCGAACACTGAAGCTTTCTTT. It codes for CASSLVLGANTEAFF. Variable domain in full (rest from reference TRBV11-2 and TRBJ1-1): EAGVAQSPRYKIIEKRQSVAFWCNPISGHATLYWYQQILGQGPKLLIQFQNNGVVDDSQLPKDRFSAERLKGVDSTLKIQPAKLEDSAVYLCASSLVLGANTEAFFGQGTRLTVV.

The DNA for the CDR3 is TGCGCCAGCAGCTTGGACCCAGGGGGCGCGGAGACCCAGTACTTC. It codes for CASSLDPGGAETQYF. The chain employs TRBV5-1 and TRBJ2-5; 8 nucleotides match TRBD1. The V segment lost 0 bases and the J segment 5 bases; nucleotides outside the gene matches: 6. Germline V gene sequence: CDR1 SGHRS, CDR2 YFSETQ. The CDR3 length is 15 residues.

This clone appeared once. As DNA, the CDR3 is TGTGCCAGCAGTTTAAGGCCCGGCAGGTTCCCTAATTCACCCCTCCACTTT. This gives the protein CASSLRPGRFPNSPLHF. This sequence joins TRBV28 and TRBJ1-6; D unclear. Trimming cost V 2 bases and J 6 bases, with 17 bases left between them. Looked up from germline, CDR1 is MDHEN and CDR2 is SYDVKM. The CDR3 sequence is 17 residues long. The entire variable domain, with the rest obtained from reference TRBV28 and TRBJ1-6, is as follows: DVKVTQSSRYLVKRTGEKVFLECVQDMDHENMFWYRQDPGLGLRLIYFSYDVKMKEKGDIPEGYSVSREKKERFSLILESASTNQTSMYLCASSLRPGRFPNSPLHFGNGTRLTVT.

V and J are TRBV28 and TRBJ1-3; possibly TRBD1 for D (5 bases). The CDR3 runs to 15 residues. V was shortened by 7 bases and J by 0 bases, with 13 bases between the two germline ends. CDR1 MDHEN and CDR2 SYDVKM come from the germline V gene. As DNA, the CDR3 is TGTGCCAGCACCCTCGCAAGGGGCTCTGGAAACACCATATATTTT. Protein: CASTLARGSGNTIYF.

Ten or more counts support this clone. The rearrangement links TRBV7-8 to TRBJ1-1; TRBD1 agrees at 7 bases. The CDR3 is made up of 16 amino acids. With V trimmed by 2 bases and J by 1 base, 7 bases remained unmatched. Germline V gene sequence: CDR1 SGHVS, CDR2 FQNEAQ. DNA of the CDR3: TGTGCCAGCAGCTTAAGTCAGGGGGTCGGGAACACTGAAGCTTTCTTT. Its protein is CASSLSQGVGNTEAFF.

The chain combines TRBV5-1 with TRBJ2-2, with a weak D call TRBD2 (5 bases). V was pared by 1 base and J by 0 bases, with 7 bases between. This CDR3 contains 15 residues. Germline lookup yields CDR1 SGHRS and CDR2 YFSETQ. CDR3 coding DNA: TGCGCCAGCAGCTTGTTAGCGTCGAACACCGGGGAGCTGTTTTTT. Amino acid sequence: CASSLLASNTGELFF.

The chain couples TRBV7-9 to TRBJ2-6; D perhaps matches TRBD1 (6 bases). The CDR3 has 16 residues. The V and J ends lost 4 bases and 0 bases respectively, with 10 bases between them. The V gene's germline CDR1 is SEHNR and CDR2 FQNEAQ (reference sequence). CDR3 bases: TGTGCCAGCAGCTGGAACAGGGTCTCTGGGGCCAACGTCCTGACTTTC. Amino acid sequence: CASSWNRVSGANVLTF.

The chain joins TRBV28 to TRBJ1-2, with 8 positions matching TRBD1. The germline V gene has CDR1 MDHEN and CDR2 SYDVKM. The CDR3 has 16 residues. V lost 6 bases and J lost 1; bases outside the gene matches: 10. For the CDR3, the DNA is TGTGCCAGCAGAGGGACAGGCCCGGGAATTAACTATGGCTACACCTTC. This encodes CASRGTGPGINYGYTF.

The CDR3 DNA is TGTGCCAGCAGTCGCCAAGAGGCGTACACCGGGGAGCTGTTTTTT. It translates to CASSRQEAYTGELFF. V gene TRBV7-9 combines with J gene TRBJ2-2, with D unclear. Germline CDR1 is SEHNR and CDR2 is FQNEAQ (reference sequence). V lost 6 bases and J lost 3, with 14 bases in between. The CDR3 spans 15 residues.

V gene TRBV6-6 combines with J gene TRBJ1-1; no reliable D call. The length of the CDR3 is 13 residues. Trimming took off 10 bases at V and 1 base at J, with 13 bases between the two ends. The germline CDR1 and CDR2 sequences are MNHNY and SVGAGI (reference sequence). This CDR3 reads CATRRGANTEAFF. CDR3 DNA sequence: TGTGCCACCCGACGGGGAGCGAACACTGAAGCTTTCTTT.

The rearrangement uses TRBV7-9 and TRBJ2-3; D is possibly TRBD1 (6 bases). V gave up 10 bases and J gave up 2 bases, with 19 bases separating them. This CDR3 contains 15 residues. Germline CDR1 SEHNR, CDR2 FQNEAQ (reference sequence). The CDR3 coding sequence is TGTGCCATCAGGGGTTGGCGGGTTCTCACAGATACGCAGTATTTT. This translates into CAIRGWRVLTDTQYF.

The rearrangement links TRBV11-2 to TRBJ2-5; the D gene is possibly TRBD1 (6 bases). Germline CDR1 is SGHAT and CDR2 is FQNNGV. Trimming took off 3 bases at V and 2 bases at J, with 13 bases between the two ends. The CDR3 has 15 amino acids. Here the CDR3 reads CASSFIGTRQETQYF. The CDR3, as DNA: TGTGCCAGCAGCTTCATCGGGACACGTCAAGAGACCCAGTACTTC.

The V call is TRBV6-2 or TRBV6-3, the J call TRBJ1-1; maybe TRBD1 (6 bases). Germline V gene sequence: CDR1 MNHEY, CDR2 SVGEGT. The V and J ends lost 2 bases and 4 bases respectively, with 11 bases between them. This CDR3 is 14 amino acids long. CDR3 protein: CASSYLGTTTEAFF. The CDR3 DNA follows: TGTGCCAGCAGTTACCTCGGGACAACCACTGAAGCTTTCTTT.

This clone was counted many times. The chain combines TRBV5-1 with TRBJ1-2; maybe TRBD1 (6 bases). The CDR3 covers 15 residues. CDR1 and CDR2 from the germline V gene are SGHRS and YFSETQ. V lost 3 bases, J lost 5 bases, and 17 bases lay in between. The CDR3 loop reads CASSSDSQGVYGYTF. The CDR3 DNA reads as TGCGCCAGCAGCTCGGACAGTCAAGGGGTGTATGGCTACACCTTC.

The V and J genes are TRBV10-3 and TRBJ1-5; 8 bases map to TRBD1. With V trimmed by 0 bases and J by 7 bases, 5 bases remained unmatched. The CDR3 has 15 amino acids. CDR1 and CDR2 from the germline V gene are ENHRY and SYGVKD. As DNA, the CDR3 is TGTGCCATCAGTGAGTCTGGACAGGGACGGCAGCCCCAGCATTTT. This sequence encodes CAISESGQGRQPQHF.

This chain links TRBV28 with TRBJ2-5; 8 nucleotides line up with TRBD1. This CDR3 is 16 amino acids long. In germline, CDR1 is MDHEN, CDR2 SYDVKM. Unmatched junction bases numbered 13, after V lost 6 bases and J lost 4 bases. The DNA of the CDR3 is TGTGCCAGCAGCCCAGTAGGGACCGGGACAGGAGAGACCCAGTACTTC. This sequence encodes CASSPVGTGTGETQYF.

V is TRBV27 and J is TRBJ2-1; D possibly corresponds to TRBD2 (5 bases). The germline gives CDR1 MNHEY, CDR2 SMNVEV (reference sequence). Deletions cut 2 bases from V and 8 bases from J, with 25 bases between. The CDR3 loop spans 18 amino acids. In nucleotides, the CDR3 is TGTGCCAGCAGTTTAATTGGGCGGGTCAGTAGGACGGAGCATGAGCAGTTCTTC. Translation: CASSLIGRVSRTEHEQFF.

V usage is TRBV7-8 and J usage is TRBJ1-4, with a weak D call TRBD1 (5 bases). This CDR3 is built from 16 residues. The V and J ends lost 1 base and 6 bases respectively, with 15 bases between them. Germline lookup yields CDR1 SGHVS and CDR2 FQNEAQ. In DNA, the CDR3 is TGTGCCAGCAGCTTAGATGGCTGGGGCGCAGATGAAAAACTGTTTTTT. Translated, it gives CASSLDGWGADEKLFF.

This clone was counted a single time. The V and J genes are TRBV5-6 and TRBJ2-4; TRBD2 aligns across 7 bases. The CDR3 spans 15 residues. The J segment lost 7 bases and the V segment lost 3 bases, leaving 10 bases of the junction unmatched. From germline, CDR1 is SGHDT and CDR2 YYEEEE. The DNA for the CDR3 is TGTGCCAGCAGCTACACTAGATTCGGGGGGAACATTCAGTACTTC. Protein sequence: CASSYTRFGGNIQYF.

This clone was detected only a few times. The V and J genes are TRBV5-8 and TRBJ2-1; 10 bases align to TRBD1. Germline CDR1 reads SGHTS; CDR2 reads YDEGEE. J gave up 4 bases and V 2 bases, and 3 bases lay outside the gene matches. This CDR3 has 15 amino acids. The CDR3 protein is CASSFGTGVYNEQFF. CDR3 coding DNA: TGTGCCAGCAGCTTCGGGACAGGGGTTTACAATGAGCAGTTCTTC.

V is TRBV6-2 or TRBV6-3 and J is TRBJ2-2, with D possibly TRBD1 on 6 matching bases. Trimming removed 4 bases at V and 6 bases at J, with 9 bases between. This CDR3 has 13 residues. The germline V gene has CDR1 MNHEY and CDR2 SVGEGT. In nucleotides, the CDR3 is TGTGCCAGCAGTTCCAGGGGCCCCGGGGAGCTGTTTTTT. Translation: CASSSRGPGELFF.

The chain couples TRBV11-3 to TRBJ1-4; the D is unclear. CDR1 SGHNT and CDR2 YENEEA come from the germline V gene. V was pared by 3 bases and J by 0 bases, with 8 bases between. The CDR3 sequence is 15 residues long. The CDR3: CASSLPTATNEKLFF. The DNA for the CDR3 is TGTGCCAGCAGCTTGCCGACTGCAACTAATGAAAAACTGTTTTTT.

The J gene is TRBJ1-1, the V gene TRBV25-1; D is perhaps TRBD1 (6 bases). This CDR3 is 14 amino acids long. Trimming stripped 1 base from V and 5 bases from J, with 11 bases between. Looked up from germline, CDR1 is MGHDK and CDR2 is SYGVNS. For the CDR3, the DNA is TGTGCCAGCAGTGAATCCCAGGGGTTAACTGAAGCTTTCTTT. It is translated as CASSESQGLTEAFF.

The chain couples TRBV5-6 to TRBJ1-6; no clear D. CDR3 length: 18 residues. The germline V and J ends were trimmed by 0 bases and 0 bases, with 13 bases remaining between them. CDR1 is SGHDT, CDR2 YYEEEE, per germline. The CDR3 coding sequence is TGTGCCAGCAGCTTGGTCGTGGGCCAGAGCTCCTATAATTCACCCCTCCACTTT. Protein product: CASSLVVGQSSYNSPLHF.

The chain carries TRBV11-2 and TRBJ2-5; 8 bases align to TRBD1. This CDR3 contains 15 residues. After removal of 4 bases from V and 5 bases from J, the junction contained 9 bases not matched to a gene. The germline CDR1 and CDR2 sequences are SGHAT and FQNNGV. CDR3 bases: TGTGCCAGCAGCTCATCGACAGGGGTGAGGGAGACCCAGTACTTC. Translation gives CASSSSTGVRETQYF. Looking up the rest from reference TRBV11-2 and TRBJ2-5 gives the full variable domain: EAGVAQSPRYKIIEKRQSVAFWCNPISGHATLYWYQQILGQGPKLLIQFQNNGVVDDSQLPKDRFSAERLKGVDSTLKIQPAKLEDSAVYLCASSSSTGVRETQYFGPGTRLLVL.

The chain combines TRBV3-1 (or the pseudogene TRBV3-2) with TRBJ2-3, with a weak D call TRBD2 (7 bases). CDR3 size: 18 residues. Germline V lookup: CDR1 LGHDT, CDR2 YNNKEL (reference sequence). V lost 4 bases, J lost 2 bases, and 22 bases lay in between. This chain's CDR3 is CASSRPTGPAGATDTQYF. The CDR3 coding sequence is TGTGCCAGCAGCCGCCCCACGGGCCCGGCGGGGGCCACAGATACGCAGTATTTT.

The chain couples TRBV30 to TRBJ2-3; perhaps TRBD1 as D (6 bases). V gave up 7 bases and J gave up 9 bases, with 14 bases separating them. The CDR3 length is 11 residues. The germline CDR1 and CDR2 sequences are GTSNPN and SVGIG (reference sequence). CDR3 DNA sequence: TGTGCCTCGCTGGGGGCGTGGACGCAGTATTTT. Translation gives CASLGAWTQYF.

CDR3 DNA: TGTGCCAGCAGCCCAGGGGGCTCCCCCTATGGCTACACCTTC. Amino acids: CASSPGGSPYGYTF. The chain recombines TRBV7-2 with TRBJ1-2; 8 bases fit TRBD1. The germline V gene encodes CDR1 SGHTA and CDR2 FQGNSA. The CDR3 totals 14 residues. Losses at the gene ends were 5 bases for V and 4 bases for J; bases not matched to a gene: 6.

V usage is TRBV4-3 and J usage is TRBJ1-6; the match to TRBD1 covers 9 bases. The germline V gene encodes CDR1 LGHNA and CDR2 YSLEER. Trimming cost V 0 bases and J 9 bases; bases outside gene matches: 6. The length of the CDR3 is 16 residues. This chain's CDR3 is CASSQDADRGVSPLHF. Here the CDR3 DNA reads TGCGCCAGCAGCCAAGATGCCGACAGGGGGGTTTCACCCCTCCACTTT.

The rearrangement uses TRBV27 and TRBJ1-1; D unclear. From germline, CDR1 is MNHEY and CDR2 SMNVEV (reference sequence). The CDR3 runs 13 residues. V dropped 6 bases and J dropped 4 bases, with 12 bases sitting between them. The CDR3 DNA reads TGTGCCAGCAGGCAAGCGGGCTTCACTGAAGCTTTCTTT. This encodes CASRQAGFTEAFF.